This T cell receptor beta chain is drawn from a study of blood T cell repertoires in COVID-19. Only in-frame clones appear in the TCRdb table, and some are missing; sequencing was by immunoSEQ multiplex PCR. The data contain about 200,000 clones, more than 75% of them singletons. Cohort assignment relied on participant-reported clinical history. The length of the CDR3 is 17 residues. Trimming removed 2 bases at V and 2 bases at J, with 13 bases between. CDR1 is MDHEN, CDR2 SYDVKM, per germline. The rearrangement links TRBV28 to TRBJ2-6; D might be TRBD1 (6 bases). The clonotype originates from a woman between 50 and 59 years old with acute COVID-19. The material sequenced was PBMCs or T cells enriched from blood (not recorded which). The CDR3 coding sequence is TGTGCCAGCAGTTTAAAATTCGGACAGCCTGGGGCCAACGTCCTGACTTTC. This gives the protein CASSLKFGQPGANVLTF.